Below are 25 T cell receptor beta chains sequenced from a single sample in a study of shared clonotypes between healthy human individuals. Clones were read by immunoSEQ multiplex PCR, and TCRdb kept only the in-frame ones, dropping some. The sample includes about 1.1 million clones, around 78% of them seen just once. The source material was memory CD4+ T cells from PBMCs. The sample's subset: CD45RA-negative fraction. The receptors stem from a man aged 18 to 30 in good health. Some clones in this sample may be carry-over from other donors' samples.

The chain carries TRBV4-1 and TRBJ1-4; D not resolved. V gave up 4 bases and J gave up 5 bases, with 11 bases separating them. Germline assignment: CDR1 MGHRA and CDR2 YSYEKL. The CDR3 runs 14 residues. The CDR3, as DNA: TGCGCCAGCAGCCCCGGGGAGCTAAATGAAAAACTGTTTTTT. Its translation: CASSPGELNEKLFF.

The table lists this clone with a few counts. This chain links TRBV27 with TRBJ2-3, with D possibly called TRBD1 or TRBD2 (5 bases each). V lost 0 bases to trimming and J lost 1 base, with 14 bases between them. There are 17 residues in the CDR3. Germline loops: CDR1 MNHEY, CDR2 SMNVEV (reference sequence). CDR3 loop: CASSLSRASRGTDTQYF. CDR3 coding DNA: TGTGCCAGCAGTTTATCGAGGGCATCCAGGGGCACAGATACGCAGTATTTT.

CDR3 coding DNA: TGTGCCAGCAGCTTCACCCCGGAGGGGGAGAACACTGAAGCTTTCTTT. Its protein product is CASSFTPEGENTEAFF. V usage is TRBV12-1 and J usage is TRBJ1-1. TRBV12-1 is a documented pseudogene. The CDR3 covers 16 residues.

This clone was picked up one time. The rearrangement joins TRBV27 to TRBJ1-2; TRBD1 might be the D (6 bases). This CDR3 contains 15 residues. Germline loops: CDR1 MNHEY, CDR2 SMNVEV (reference sequence). The germline V and J ends were trimmed by 4 bases and 0 bases, with 12 bases remaining between them. In DNA, the CDR3 is TGTGCCAGCAGTTACGGGGGGCGTTCTAACTATGGCTACACCTTC. Amino acids: CASSYGGRSNYGYTF.

The chain couples TRBV21-1 to TRBJ1-2; whether TRBD1, the table's D call, matches the DNA was not checked. TRBV21-1 is a listed pseudogene. There are 18 residues in the CDR3. CDR3 residues: CASSTVKGRTTNRGGYTF. The CDR3 DNA reads TGTGCCAGCAGCACCGTAAAAGGCCGCACGACAAATAGGGGTGGCTACACCTTC.

J is TRBJ1-1 and V is TRBV15; D is unclear. This CDR3 spans 15 amino acids. Germline V gene sequence: CDR1 LNHNV, CDR2 YYDKDF (reference sequence). V lost 0 bases, J lost 7 bases, and 15 bases lay in between. CDR3 sequence: CATSRERPLLDEAFF. The CDR3 region has the DNA TGTGCCACCAGCAGAGAACGCCCCTTATTGGATGAAGCTTTCTTT.

The gene calls are TRBV2 and TRBJ2-1; 8 nucleotides agree with TRBD1. With 1 base clipped from V and 15 bases from J, the junction kept 17 bases outside the gene matches. Germline V gene sequence: CDR1 SNHLY, CDR2 FYNNEI. The CDR3 runs to 16 residues. CDR3 in amino acids: CASSEGRARQGSSGFF. CDR3 DNA sequence: TGTGCCAGCAGTGAAGGGCGGGCAAGACAGGGGAGCTCCGGGTTCTTC.

This clone appeared once. V is TRBV7-3 and J is TRBJ2-6; D may match TRBD1 or TRBD2 (5 bases each). Trimming removed 9 bases at V and 0 bases at J, with 21 bases between. CDR1 is SGHTA and CDR2 is FQGTGA in the germline V gene. This CDR3 contains 18 residues. The CDR3 reads CASAIFGGGSSGANVLTF. The CDR3 region has the DNA TGTGCCAGTGCTATTTTCGGTGGGGGATCCTCTGGGGCCAACGTCCTGACTTTC.

This chain connects TRBV29-1 to TRBJ2-1; D is ambiguous. This CDR3 spans 12 amino acids. V was cut by 3 bases and J by 10 bases, with 13 bases left in between. From germline, CDR1 is SQVTM and CDR2 ANQGSEA. CDR3 sequence: CSVEGLVDEQFF. The CDR3 DNA reads TGCAGCGTTGAGGGTTTGGTAGACGAGCAGTTCTTC.

This chain joins TRBV4-1 and TRBJ2-6, with D perhaps matching TRBD1 or TRBD2 (5 bases each). The ends were cut back, 4 bases at V and 8 bases at J, with 9 bases in the middle. The CDR3 has 13 residues. Germline V gene lookup returns CDR1 MGHRA and CDR2 YSYEKL. CDR3 residues: CASSPRDPNVLTF. As DNA, the CDR3 is TGCGCCAGCAGCCCCCGGGACCCCAACGTCCTGACTTTC.

This clone was recorded a few times. The genes are TRBV7-2 and TRBJ2-7; TRBD2 aligns across 10 bases. The V segment lost 5 bases and the J segment 3 bases; nucleotides outside the gene matches: 4. This CDR3 comprises 14 residues. Germline V gene lookup returns CDR1 SGHTA and CDR2 FQGNSA. CDR3 nucleotide sequence: TGTGCCAGCAGCACCGGGACTAGCGTCTACGAGCAGTACTTC. This gives the protein CASSTGTSVYEQYF.

The count of this clone is one. This chain joins TRBV5-1 and TRBJ1-2, with TRBD1 matching over 9 bases. The germline V gene encodes CDR1 SGHRS and CDR2 YFSETQ. With 6 bases clipped from V and 3 bases from J, the junction kept 3 bases outside the gene matches. CDR3 size: 13 residues. The CDR3 region has the DNA TGCGCCAGCACCCGGGACAGGGACTATGGCTACACCTTC. This translates into CASTRDRDYGYTF.

This clone was recorded only once. The rearrangement uses TRBV5-1 and TRBJ2-5; D is perhaps TRBD2 (5 bases). The germline gives CDR1 SGHRS, CDR2 YFSETQ. The V end was cut by 1 base, the J end by 5 bases, with 9 bases between. The CDR3 runs to 13 residues. The CDR3 DNA follows: TGCGCCAGCAGCTTGAACCCGGGGGAGACCCAGTACTTC. Translated: CASSLNPGETQYF.

V gene TRBV7-2 combines with J gene TRBJ2-1; TRBD2 matches 9 bases. J lost 4 bases, V lost 6 bases, and 7 bases had no gene match. Germline loops: CDR1 SGHTA, CDR2 FQGNSA. There are 15 residues in the CDR3. The CDR3 loop reads CASRRSGSGYNEQFF. For the CDR3, the DNA is TGTGCCAGCAGACGTAGCGGGAGTGGATACAATGAGCAGTTCTTC.

The genes are TRBV5-1 and TRBJ1-2; D remains unclear. CDR1 SGHRS and CDR2 YFSETQ come from the germline V gene. The CDR3 extends over 14 amino acids. Trimming stripped 4 bases from V and 7 bases from J, with 17 bases between. Written as DNA, the CDR3 is TGCGCCAGCAGCCACGTTCCTGGTGATGGTGGCTACACCTTC. The encoded protein is CASSHVPGDGGYTF. Together with reference TRBV5-1 and TRBJ1-2, the CDR3 gives the full variable domain: KAGVTQTPRYLIKTRGQQVTLSCSPISGHRSVSWYQQTPGQGLQFLFEYFSETQRNKGNFPGRFSGRQFSNSRSEMNVSTLELGDSALYLCASSHVPGDGGYTFGSGTRLTVV.

This sequence joins TRBV28 and TRBJ1-4; a possible D gene is TRBD1 (5 bases). Trimming pared 4 bases from V and 10 bases from J, leaving 25 bases between. The CDR3 spans 17 residues. Germline V gene lookup returns CDR1 MDHEN and CDR2 SYDVKM. The CDR3 region has the DNA TGTGCCAGCAGTTCCCCAGGGTTAGGAGGGAGTTTAGGAAAACTGTTTTTT. Its protein is CASSSPGLGGSLGKLFF.

This clone was counted a single time. The rearrangement joins TRBV15 to TRBJ2-5; TRBD2 agrees at 7 bases. Trimming at V came to 3 bases and at J to 0 bases, leaving 10 bases not matched to a gene. This CDR3 is 17 amino acids long. In germline, CDR1 is LNHNV, CDR2 YYDKDF (reference sequence). CDR3 amino acids: CATSRRTASGYQETQYF. The CDR3 DNA sequence: TGTGCCACCAGCAGGCGAACCGCTAGCGGATACCAAGAGACCCAGTACTTC. Drawing the rest from reference TRBV15 and TRBJ2-5, the complete variable domain is DAMVIQNPRYQVTQFGKPVTLSCSQTLNHNVMYWYQQKSSQAPKLLFHYYDKDFNNEADTPDNFQSRRPNTSFCFLDIRSPGLGDTAMYLCATSRRTASGYQETQYFGPGTRLLVL.

This chain uses TRBV6-1 with TRBJ2-7, with D possibly being TRBD2 (6 bases). CDR3 length: 14 residues. V was cut by 2 bases and J by 4 bases, with 12 bases left in between. CDR1 and CDR2 (germline): MNHNS, SASEGT. CDR3 DNA: TGTGCCAGCAGTGAATCTCCGGGGGTTTACGAGCAGTACTTC. The encoded protein is CASSESPGVYEQYF.

This sequence joins TRBV5-1 and TRBJ2-3; possible D gene TRBD1, 5 bases. The CDR3 contains 14 residues. The V end lost 1 base, the J end lost 4 bases, and 10 bases lay between the germline ends. From germline, CDR1 is SGHRS and CDR2 YFSETQ. The CDR3 loop is CASSLSQGADTQYF. CDR3 coding DNA: TGCGCCAGCAGCTTGTCTCAGGGCGCAGATACGCAGTATTTT.

J is TRBJ2-1 and V is TRBV5-1; 11 positions match TRBD2. The CDR3 contains 15 residues. Per germline, CDR1 SGHRS and CDR2 YFSETQ. V lost 4 bases and J lost 9; bases outside the gene matches: 9. The CDR3 coding sequence is TGCGCCAGCAGCCTTATAGCGGGAGGGCAGAGTGAGCAGTTCTTC. Amino acids: CASSLIAGGQSEQFF.

This clone has only a few counts. This sequence joins TRBV5-1 and TRBJ2-5, with a tentative D call TRBD1 (6 bases). This CDR3 spans 14 amino acids. Looked up from germline, CDR1 is SGHRS and CDR2 is YFSETQ. V was clipped by 3 bases and J by 3 bases, with 12 bases between them. The CDR3 here is CASSSQGTKETQYF. The CDR3 nucleotides are TGCGCCAGCAGCTCACAGGGCACCAAAGAGACCCAGTACTTC.

This clone was counted only a few times. This rearrangement joins TRBV11-2 to TRBJ1-1, with D unclear. CDR3 size: 13 residues. With 5 bases removed from V and 5 bases from J, the gap between germline ends came to 12 bases. From germline, CDR1 is SGHAT and CDR2 FQNNGV. The CDR3 DNA reads TGTGCCAGCAGCCCCGCTGCGGGAACTGAAGCTTTCTTT. This encodes CASSPAAGTEAFF. Using reference TRBV11-2 and TRBJ1-1 for the parts outside the CDR3, the full variable domain is EAGVAQSPRYKIIEKRQSVAFWCNPISGHATLYWYQQILGQGPKLLIQFQNNGVVDDSQLPKDRFSAERLKGVDSTLKIQPAKLEDSAVYLCASSPAAGTEAFFGQGTRLTVV.

This clone has a handful of counts. The chain couples TRBV6-6 to TRBJ1-4, with 10 bases fitting TRBD1. The CDR3 length is 14 residues. V trimming: 4 bases; J trimming: 6 bases; junction bases outside the gene matches: 2. Germline-derived CDR1 and CDR2 are MNHNY and SVGAGI (reference sequence). CDR3 sequence (DNA): TGTGCCAGCAGTTCCGGGACAGGGGATGAAAAACTGTTTTTT. Protein product: CASSSGTGDEKLFF.

This chain joins TRBV11-1 and TRBJ2-1, with D tentatively TRBD2 (6 bases). This CDR3 comprises 19 residues. V lost 3 bases and J lost 5, with 26 bases in between. Germline lookup yields CDR1 SGHAT and CDR2 FQDESV (reference sequence). The CDR3, as DNA: TGTGCCAGCAGCTTCCTAGCGCCCCACCGGGCGCAGCATAACAATGAGCAGTTCTTC. This encodes CASSFLAPHRAQHNNEQFF.

V usage is TRBV19 and J usage is TRBJ1-2, with D uncertain. Germline V gene data show CDR1 as LNHDA and CDR2 as SQIVND (reference sequence). The germline V and J ends were trimmed by 3 bases and 6 bases, with 11 bases remaining between them. This CDR3 has 13 amino acids. CDR3: CASSITREDGYTF. The CDR3 DNA reads TGTGCCAGTAGTATTACAAGAGAGGATGGCTACACCTTC.